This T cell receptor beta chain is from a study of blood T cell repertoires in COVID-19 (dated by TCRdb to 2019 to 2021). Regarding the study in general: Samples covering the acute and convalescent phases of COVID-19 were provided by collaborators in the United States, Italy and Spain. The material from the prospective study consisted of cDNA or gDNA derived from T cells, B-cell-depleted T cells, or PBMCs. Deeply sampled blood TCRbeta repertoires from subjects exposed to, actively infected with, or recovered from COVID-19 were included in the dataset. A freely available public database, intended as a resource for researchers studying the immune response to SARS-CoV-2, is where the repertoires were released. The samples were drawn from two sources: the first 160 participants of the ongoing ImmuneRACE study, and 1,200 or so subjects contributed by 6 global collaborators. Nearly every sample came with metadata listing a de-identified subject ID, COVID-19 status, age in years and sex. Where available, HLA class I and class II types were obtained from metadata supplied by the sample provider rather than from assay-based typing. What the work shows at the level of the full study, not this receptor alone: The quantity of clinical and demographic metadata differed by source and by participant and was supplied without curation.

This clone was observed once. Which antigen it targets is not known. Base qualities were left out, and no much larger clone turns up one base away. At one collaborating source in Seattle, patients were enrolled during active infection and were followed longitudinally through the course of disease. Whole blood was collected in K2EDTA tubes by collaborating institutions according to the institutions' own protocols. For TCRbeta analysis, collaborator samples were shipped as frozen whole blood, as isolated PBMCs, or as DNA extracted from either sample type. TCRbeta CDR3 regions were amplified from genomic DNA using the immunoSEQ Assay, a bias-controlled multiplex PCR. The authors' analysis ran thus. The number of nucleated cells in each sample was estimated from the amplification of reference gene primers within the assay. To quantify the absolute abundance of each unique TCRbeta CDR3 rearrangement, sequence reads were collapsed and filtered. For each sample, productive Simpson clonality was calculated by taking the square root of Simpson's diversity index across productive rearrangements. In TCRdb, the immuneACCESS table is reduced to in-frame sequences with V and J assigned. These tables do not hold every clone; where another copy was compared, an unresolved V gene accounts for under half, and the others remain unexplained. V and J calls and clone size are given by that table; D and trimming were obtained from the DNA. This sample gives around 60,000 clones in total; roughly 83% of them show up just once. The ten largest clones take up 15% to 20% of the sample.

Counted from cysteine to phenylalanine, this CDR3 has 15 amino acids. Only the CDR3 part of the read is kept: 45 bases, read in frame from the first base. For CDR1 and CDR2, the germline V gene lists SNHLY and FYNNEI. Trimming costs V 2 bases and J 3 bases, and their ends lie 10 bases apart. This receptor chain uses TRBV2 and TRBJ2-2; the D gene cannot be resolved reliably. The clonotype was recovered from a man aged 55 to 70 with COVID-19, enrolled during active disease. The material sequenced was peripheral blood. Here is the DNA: TGTGCCAGCAGTGAAAGAGGCAGACACACCGGGGAGCTGTTTTTT. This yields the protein CASSERGRHTGELFF.